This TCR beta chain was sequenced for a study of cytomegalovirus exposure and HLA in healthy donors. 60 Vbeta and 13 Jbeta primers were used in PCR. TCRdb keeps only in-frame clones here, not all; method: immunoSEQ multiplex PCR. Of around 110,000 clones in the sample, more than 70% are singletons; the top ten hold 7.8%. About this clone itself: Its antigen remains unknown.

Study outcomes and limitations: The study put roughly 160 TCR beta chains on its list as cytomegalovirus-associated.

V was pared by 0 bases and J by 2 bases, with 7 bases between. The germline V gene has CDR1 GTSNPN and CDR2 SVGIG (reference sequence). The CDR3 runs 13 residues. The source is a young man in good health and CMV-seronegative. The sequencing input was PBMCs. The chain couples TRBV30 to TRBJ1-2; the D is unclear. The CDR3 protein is CAWSVRENYGYTF. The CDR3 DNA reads TGTGCCTGGAGTGTACGAGAAAACTATGGCTACACCTTC.